The next 13 T cell receptor beta chains were all read from a single sample in a study of cytomegalovirus exposure and HLA in healthy donors. PCR amplification relied on 60 Vbeta primers (plus 13 Jbeta primers). Assay: immunoSEQ multiplex PCR; the TCRdb copy retains only in-frame clones and omits some. The sample holds 95,000 to 100,000 clones; approximately 74% are singletons and the top ten take about 1.9%. Sequenced input: PBMCs. These receptor sequences come from a woman in her 40s in good health and CMV-seronegative.

V gene TRBV11-3 combines with J gene TRBJ1-1; D call uncertain. Per the germline V gene, CDR1 is SGHNT and CDR2 is YENEEA. The CDR3 runs to 13 residues. Trimming cost V 4 bases and J 1 base, with 7 bases left between them. CDR3 region: CASSSSGNTEAFF. The CDR3 DNA sequence: TGTGCCAGCAGCTCATCCGGGAACACTGAAGCTTTCTTT.

The chain joins TRBV19 to TRBJ1-3; TRBD1 is a possible D gene (6 bases). Per the germline V gene, CDR1 is LNHDA and CDR2 is SQIVND (reference sequence). The CDR3 extends over 15 amino acids. Trimming pared 2 bases from V and 2 bases from J, leaving 10 bases between. DNA of the CDR3: TGTGCCAGTAGTATAAGACAGGCGGCTGGAAACACCATATATTTT. Translated, it gives CASSIRQAAGNTIYF.

This sequence joins TRBV19 and TRBJ2-2; no firm D call. V was pared by 6 bases and J by 1 base, with 9 bases between. This CDR3 contains 14 residues. The V gene's germline CDR1 is LNHDA and CDR2 SQIVND (reference sequence). The CDR3 DNA reads as TGTGCCAGTAGCCCCGGGTGGAACACCGGGGAGCTGTTTTTT. Translation gives CASSPGWNTGELFF.

The gene calls are TRBV6-4 and TRBJ2-3; tentative D call: TRBD2 (5 bases). Trimming cost V 8 bases and J 0 bases, with 9 bases left between them. This CDR3 is 13 amino acids long. CDR1 and CDR2 from the germline V gene are MRHNA and SNTAGT. The CDR3 is CASGPGSTDTQYF. The CDR3 DNA follows: TGTGCCAGCGGCCCGGGGAGCACAGATACGCAGTATTTT.

The J gene is TRBJ2-5, the V gene TRBV19; perhaps TRBD1 as D (5 bases). Germline lookup yields CDR1 LNHDA and CDR2 SQIVND (reference sequence). Trimming removed 2 bases at V and 3 bases at J, with 13 bases between. This CDR3 has 15 amino acids. Here the CDR3 reads CASSILGDRKETQYF. Here the CDR3 DNA reads TGTGCCAGTAGTATACTCGGCGACAGAAAAGAGACCCAGTACTTC. Full variable domain (missing parts from reference TRBV19 and TRBJ2-5): DGGITQSPKYLFRKEGQNVTLSCEQNLNHDAMYWYRQDPGQGLRLIYYSQIVNDFQKGDIAEGYSVSREKKESFPLTVTSAQKNPTAFYLCASSILGDRKETQYFGPGTRLLVL.

In this sample, this clone turned up a few times. The V and J genes are TRBV11-2 and TRBJ1-1, with D unresolved. The ends were cut back, 0 bases at V and 5 bases at J, with 10 bases in the middle. Germline CDR1 SGHAT, CDR2 FQNNGV. The CDR3 sequence is 14 residues long. The CDR3 region is CASSLEMQATEAFF. The CDR3 DNA is TGTGCCAGCAGCTTAGAGATGCAGGCGACTGAAGCTTTCTTT.

This chain links TRBV7-9 with TRBJ2-7; no definite D call. This CDR3 has 12 amino acids. V lost 1 base to trimming and J lost 7 bases, with 8 bases between them. Germline-derived CDR1 and CDR2 are SEHNR and FQNEAQ (reference sequence). The CDR3 reads CASSLGQWEQYF. CDR3 nucleotides: TGTGCCAGCAGCTTAGGCCAGTGGGAGCAGTACTTC.

This sequence joins TRBV19 and TRBJ1-3, with unresolved D. Per the germline V gene, CDR1 is LNHDA and CDR2 is SQIVND (reference sequence). The CDR3 is 14 residues long. V was cut by 3 bases and J by 1 base, with 7 bases left in between. The CDR3: CASSILGSGNTIYF. CDR3 bases: TGTGCCAGTAGTATCCTCGGTTCTGGAAACACCATATATTTT.

The chain combines TRBV28 with TRBJ2-7; tentative D call: TRBD1 (5 bases). Trimming cost V 5 bases and J 0 bases, with 8 bases left between them. The CDR3 totals 13 residues. Germline CDR1 MDHEN, CDR2 SYDVKM. CDR3 sequence reads: CASSPGSSYEQYF. The CDR3, as DNA: TGTGCCAGCAGTCCAGGGTCCTCCTACGAGCAGTACTTC.

The chain has TRBV6-5 and TRBJ2-7, with 12 bases matching TRBD2. Germline V CDR1 and CDR2: MNHEY, SVGAGI. Losses at the gene ends were 4 bases for V and 0 bases for J; bases not matched to a gene: 1. CDR3 size: 15 residues. CDR3 in amino acids: CASSWTSGDSYEQYF. In nucleotides, the CDR3 is TGTGCCAGCAGTTGGACTAGCGGGGACTCCTACGAGCAGTACTTC.

For the CDR3, the DNA is TGTGCCTCCCCTGGCCGGGTATCATCCTATGGCTACACCTTC. Translation gives CASPGRVSSYGYTF. The V and J genes are TRBV30 and TRBJ1-2; unclear D gene. Trimming took off 7 bases at V and 4 bases at J, with 19 bases between the two ends. CDR3 length equals 14 residues. CDR1 is GTSNPN, CDR2 SVGIG, per germline (reference sequence).

The rearrangement uses TRBV25-1 and TRBJ2-5; D perhaps matches TRBD2 (6 bases). This CDR3 contains 17 residues. The ends were cut back, 2 bases at V and 2 bases at J, with 18 bases in the middle. The germline V gene has CDR1 MGHDK and CDR2 SYGVNS. The CDR3: CASSEPPGAPQQETQYF. Written as DNA, the CDR3 is TGTGCCAGCAGTGAACCACCGGGAGCCCCGCAGCAAGAGACCCAGTACTTC.

Notes on this clone: A read error may account for a junction end that differs from germline. The V gene is TRBV7-9, the J gene TRBJ2-1; possibly TRBD1 for D (6 bases). This CDR3 is 14 amino acids long. Germline loops: CDR1 SEHNR, CDR2 FQNEAQ (reference sequence). The CDR3 here is CSSSSNQGFYEQFF. CDR3 DNA sequence: TGTTCCAGCAGCTCAAACCAGGGGTTTTATGAGCAGTTCTTC.